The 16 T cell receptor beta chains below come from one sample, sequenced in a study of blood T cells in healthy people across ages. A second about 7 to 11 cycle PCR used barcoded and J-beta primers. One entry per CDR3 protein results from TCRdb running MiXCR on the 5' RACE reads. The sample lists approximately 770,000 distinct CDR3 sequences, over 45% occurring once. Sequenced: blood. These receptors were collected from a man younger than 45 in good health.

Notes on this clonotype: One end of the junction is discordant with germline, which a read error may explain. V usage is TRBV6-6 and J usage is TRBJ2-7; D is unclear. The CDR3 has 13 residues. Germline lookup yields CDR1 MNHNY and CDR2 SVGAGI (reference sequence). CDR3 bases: TGTGCCGGCAGCTTACCCCCTTCCTACGGGCAGTACTTC. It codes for CAGSLPPSYGQYF.

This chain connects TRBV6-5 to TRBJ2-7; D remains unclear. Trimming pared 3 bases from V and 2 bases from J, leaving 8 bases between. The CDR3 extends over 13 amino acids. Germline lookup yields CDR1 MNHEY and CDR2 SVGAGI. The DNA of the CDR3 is TGTGCCAGCAGTTATAATTTCCCCTACGAGCAGTACTTC. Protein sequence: CASSYNFPYEQYF.

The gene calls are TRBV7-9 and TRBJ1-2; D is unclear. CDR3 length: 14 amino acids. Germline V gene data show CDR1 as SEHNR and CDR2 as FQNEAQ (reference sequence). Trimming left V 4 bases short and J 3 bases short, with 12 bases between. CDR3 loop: CASSSGGSHYGYTF. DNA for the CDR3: TGTGCCAGCAGCTCCGGTGGCTCCCACTATGGCTACACCTTC.

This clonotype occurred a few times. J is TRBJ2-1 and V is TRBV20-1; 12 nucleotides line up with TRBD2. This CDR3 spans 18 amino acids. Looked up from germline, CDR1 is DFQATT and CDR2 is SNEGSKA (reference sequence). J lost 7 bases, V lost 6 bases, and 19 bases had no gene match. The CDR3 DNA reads TGCAGTGCCCAGAGGTCTAGCGGGGGGGCAGGGGGTTTGAATGAGCAGTTCTTC. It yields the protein CSAQRSSGGAGGLNEQFF.

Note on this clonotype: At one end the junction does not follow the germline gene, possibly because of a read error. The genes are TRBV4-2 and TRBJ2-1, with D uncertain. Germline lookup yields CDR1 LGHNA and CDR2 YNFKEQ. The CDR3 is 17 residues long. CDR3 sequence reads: CASSLQLMNAQMDEQFF. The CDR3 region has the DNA TGTGCCAGTAGCCTCCAGCTCATGAATGCACAGATGGATGAGCAGTTCTTC.

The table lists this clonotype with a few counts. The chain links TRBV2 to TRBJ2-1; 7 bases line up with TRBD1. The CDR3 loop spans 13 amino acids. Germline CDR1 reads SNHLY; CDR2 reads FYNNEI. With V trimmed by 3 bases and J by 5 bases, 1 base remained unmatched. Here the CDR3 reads CASSETGNNEQFF. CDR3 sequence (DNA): TGTGCCAGCAGTGAGACAGGGAACAATGAGCAGTTCTTC. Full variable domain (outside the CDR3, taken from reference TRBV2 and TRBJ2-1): EPEVTQTPSHQVTQMGQEVILRCVPISNHLYFYWYRQILGQKVEFLVSFYNNEISEKSEIFDDQFSVERPDGSNFTLKIRSTKLEDSAMYFCASSETGNNEQFFGPGTRLTVL.

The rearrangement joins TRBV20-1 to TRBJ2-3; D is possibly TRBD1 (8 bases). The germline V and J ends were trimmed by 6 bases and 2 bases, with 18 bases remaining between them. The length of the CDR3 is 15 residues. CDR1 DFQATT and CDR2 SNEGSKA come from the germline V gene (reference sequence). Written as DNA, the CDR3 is TGCAGTGCCAGGGGGCTAGCGGACTCCACAGATACGCAGTATTTT. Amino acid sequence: CSARGLADSTDTQYF.

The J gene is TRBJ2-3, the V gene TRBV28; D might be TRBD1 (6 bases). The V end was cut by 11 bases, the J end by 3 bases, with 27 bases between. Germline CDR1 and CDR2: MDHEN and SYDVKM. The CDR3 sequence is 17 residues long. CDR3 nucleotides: TGTGCCGGCACGCCTTATTACCAGGGGTATCTGACAGATACGCAGTATTTT. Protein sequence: CAGTPYYQGYLTDTQYF.

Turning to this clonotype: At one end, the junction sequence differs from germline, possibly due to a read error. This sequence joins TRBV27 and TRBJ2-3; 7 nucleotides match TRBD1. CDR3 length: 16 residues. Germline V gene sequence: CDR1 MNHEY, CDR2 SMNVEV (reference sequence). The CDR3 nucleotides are TGTGCCAGTAGTTTAGACAGGGTGTGGAGCACAGATACGCAGTATTTT. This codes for CASSLDRVWSTDTQYF.

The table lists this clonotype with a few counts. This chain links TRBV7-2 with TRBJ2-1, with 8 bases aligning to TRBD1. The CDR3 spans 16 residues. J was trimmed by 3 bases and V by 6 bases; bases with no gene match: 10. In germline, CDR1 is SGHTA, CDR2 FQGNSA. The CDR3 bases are TGTGCCAGCAGTCTGGCCCCCGGGACAGGCTACAATGAGCAGTTCTTC. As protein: CASSLAPGTGYNEQFF.

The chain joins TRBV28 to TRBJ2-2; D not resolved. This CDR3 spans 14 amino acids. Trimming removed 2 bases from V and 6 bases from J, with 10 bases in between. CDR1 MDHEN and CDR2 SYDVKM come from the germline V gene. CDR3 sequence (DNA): TGTGCCAGCAGTTTACCCCCTAGGTCCGGGGAGCTGTTTTTT. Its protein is CASSLPPRSGELFF.

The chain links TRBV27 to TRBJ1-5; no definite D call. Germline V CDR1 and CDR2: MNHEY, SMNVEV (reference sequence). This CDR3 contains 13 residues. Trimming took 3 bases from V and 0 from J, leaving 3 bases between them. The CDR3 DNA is TGTGCCAGCAGTTTTTTTAGCAATCAGCCCCAGCATTTT. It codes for CASSFFSNQPQHF.

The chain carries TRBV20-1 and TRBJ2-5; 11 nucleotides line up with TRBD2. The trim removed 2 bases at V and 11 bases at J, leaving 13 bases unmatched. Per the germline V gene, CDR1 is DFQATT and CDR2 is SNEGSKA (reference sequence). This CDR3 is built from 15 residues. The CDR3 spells CSARTSGGSYNEQYF. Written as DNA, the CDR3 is TGCAGTGCTAGAACTAGCGGGGGTTCCTACAATGAGCAGTACTTC.

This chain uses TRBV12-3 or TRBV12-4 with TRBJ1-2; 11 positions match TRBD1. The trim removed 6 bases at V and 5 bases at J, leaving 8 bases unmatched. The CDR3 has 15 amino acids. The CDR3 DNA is TGTGCCAGCAGAAGGTGGACAGGGGGCGCTTATGGCTACACCTTC. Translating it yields CASRRWTGGAYGYTF.

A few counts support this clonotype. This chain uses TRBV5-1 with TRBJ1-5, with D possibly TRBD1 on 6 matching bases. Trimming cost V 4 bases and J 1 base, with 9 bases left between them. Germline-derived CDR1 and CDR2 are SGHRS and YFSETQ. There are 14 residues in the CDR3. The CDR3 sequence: CASSPGVSNQPQHF. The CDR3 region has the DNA TGCGCCAGCAGCCCAGGGGTAAGCAATCAGCCCCAGCATTTT.

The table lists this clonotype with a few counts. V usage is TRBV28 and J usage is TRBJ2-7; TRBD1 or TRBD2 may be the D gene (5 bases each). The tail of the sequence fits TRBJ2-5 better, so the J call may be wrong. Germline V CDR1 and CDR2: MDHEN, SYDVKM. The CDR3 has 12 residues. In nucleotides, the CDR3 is TGTGCCAGCAAGCTGGGGACAGAGACCCAGTACTTC. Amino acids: CASKLGTETQYF.